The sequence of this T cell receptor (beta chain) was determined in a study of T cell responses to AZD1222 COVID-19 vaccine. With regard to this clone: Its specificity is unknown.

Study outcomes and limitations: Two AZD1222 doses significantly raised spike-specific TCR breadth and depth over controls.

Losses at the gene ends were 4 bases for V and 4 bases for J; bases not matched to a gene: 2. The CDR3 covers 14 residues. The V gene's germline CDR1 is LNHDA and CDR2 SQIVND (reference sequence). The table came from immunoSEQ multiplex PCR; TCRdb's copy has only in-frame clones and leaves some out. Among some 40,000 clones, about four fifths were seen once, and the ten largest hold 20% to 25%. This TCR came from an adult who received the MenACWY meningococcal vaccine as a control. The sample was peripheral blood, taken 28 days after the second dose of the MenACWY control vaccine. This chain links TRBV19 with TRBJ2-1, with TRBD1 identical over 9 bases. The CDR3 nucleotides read TGTGCCAGTAGTACCGGGACAGGGTACAATGAGCAGTTCTTC. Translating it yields CASSTGTGYNEQFF.